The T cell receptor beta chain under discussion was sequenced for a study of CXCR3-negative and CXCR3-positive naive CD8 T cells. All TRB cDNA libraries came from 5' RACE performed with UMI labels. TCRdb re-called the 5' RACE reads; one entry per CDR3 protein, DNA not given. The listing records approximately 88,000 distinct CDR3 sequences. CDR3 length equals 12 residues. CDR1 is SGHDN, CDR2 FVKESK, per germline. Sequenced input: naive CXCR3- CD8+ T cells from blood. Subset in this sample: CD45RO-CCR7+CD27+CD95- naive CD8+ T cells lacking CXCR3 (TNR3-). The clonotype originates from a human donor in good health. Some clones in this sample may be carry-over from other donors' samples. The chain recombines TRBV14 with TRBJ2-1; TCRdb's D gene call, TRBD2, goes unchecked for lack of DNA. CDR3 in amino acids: CASRGLADEQFF.